The 18 T cell receptor beta chains below all came from one sample that was sequenced in a study of T cell repertoires in cytomegalovirus infection (dated by TCRdb to 2018 to 2020). Read against the paper, the sample's treatment or condition label means: in vitro stimulation with specific CMV peptide epitopes to enrich CMV-specific T cells. Sequencing instrument: Illumina HiSeq 1500. TCRdb itself trimmed the public reads at Q25 with fastp, ran MiXCR and retained productive beta chains. CDR3 protein sequences are deduplicated, and each keeps its most common genes and DNA. For this sample the table gives some 500,000 distinct CDR3 sequences, of which around 35% were detected only once. The top ten hold about 17% of the sample. These receptors lack a known antigen. This specimen consisted of cultured PBMCs, obtained from culture after CMV antigen stimulation. These receptors were taken from a human donor in good health (CMV status not recorded). Some clones in this sample may be carry-over from other donors' samples.

This clonotype was counted at least ten times. J is TRBJ2-3 and V is TRBV11-2; no firm D call. Trimming took 6 bases from V and 11 from J, leaving 18 bases between them. Germline CDR1 and CDR2: SGHAT and FQNNGV. The CDR3 covers 13 residues. CDR3 region: CASRSVPRSRQYF. CDR3 bases: TGTGCCAGCAGATCAGTCCCGAGGTCGCGGCAGTATTTT.

This clonotype was recorded a few times. A junction end diverges from the germline sequence, so it may reflect a read error. The genes are TRBV5-3 and TRBJ1-2; maybe TRBD1 (6 bases). TRBV5-3 qualifies as an ORF whose function is uncertain. The CDR3 spans 15 residues. Written as DNA, the CDR3 is TGTGCCAGCAGCTTGGAACAGGGAGGACTCTATGGCTACACCTTC. It encodes CASSLEQGGLYGYTF.

The rearrangement links TRBV6-5 to TRBJ1-1; D is undetermined. Germline CDR1 MNHEY, CDR2 SVGAGI. Trimming removed 6 bases from V and 0 bases from J, with 17 bases in between. CDR3 length: 16 residues. CDR3 in amino acids: CASRTWPKVMNTEAFF. CDR3 nucleotide sequence: TGTGCCAGCAGAACTTGGCCGAAGGTGATGAACACTGAAGCTTTCTTT.

The CDR3 region has the DNA TGTGCCAGCAGCCTAACTAGCGGCCCCTACGAGCAGTACTTC. The encoded protein is CASSLTSGPYEQYF. The chain carries TRBV6-2 or TRBV6-3 and TRBJ2-7; 8 bases are shared with TRBD2. Trimming at V came to 6 bases and at J to 2 bases, leaving 6 bases not matched to a gene. Germline V CDR1 and CDR2: MNHEY, SVGEGT. The CDR3 sequence is 14 residues long.

The chain has TRBV5-8 and TRBJ1-1; D is unclear. The CDR3 runs to 12 residues. The V end lost 2 bases, the J end lost 11 bases, and 13 bases lay between the germline ends. Germline-derived CDR1 and CDR2 are SGHTS and YDEGEE. CDR3 DNA: TGTGCCAGCAGCTTCGTTTCCCAGCGGGCTTTCTTT. It specifies CASSFVSQRAFF. Full variable domain (missing parts from reference TRBV5-8 and TRBJ1-1): EAGVTQSPTHLIKTRGQQATLRCSPISGHTSVYWYQQALGLGLQFLLWYDEGEERNRGNFPPRFSGRQFPNYSSELNVNALELEDSALYLCASSFVSQRAFFGQGTRLTVV.

The chain employs TRBV12-3 or TRBV12-4 and TRBJ1-1; no clear D gene. Between the trimmed V and J ends, which lost 3 bases and 0 bases, there was a span of 11 bases. This CDR3 spans 15 amino acids. The CDR3 sequence: CASSFMLHVNTEAFF. For the CDR3, the DNA is TGTGCCAGCAGTTTTATGCTACATGTGAACACTGAAGCTTTCTTT.

The chain is built from TRBV11-2 and TRBJ2-3, with 10 bases lining up with TRBD2. Germline CDR1 is SGHAT and CDR2 is FQNNGV. The trim removed 6 bases at V and 12 bases at J, leaving 15 bases unmatched. This CDR3 comprises 15 residues. The CDR3 DNA follows: TGTGCCAGCAGACCCATTCTGGAGCGGGAGGGATCACAGTATTTT. It encodes CASRPILEREGSQYF.

The chain employs TRBV5-1 and TRBJ1-5; unclear D gene. CDR1 and CDR2 from the germline V gene are SGHRS and YFSETQ. Trimming removed 3 bases from V and 7 bases from J, with 17 bases in between. The CDR3 covers 15 residues. The CDR3 DNA reads TGCGCCAGCAGCTGGAGTAGCGGGCCCAACCAGCCCCAGCATTTT. This sequence encodes CASSWSSGPNQPQHF.

V usage is TRBV20-1 and J usage is TRBJ2-3; unclear D gene. CDR1 is DFQATT, CDR2 SNEGSKA, per germline (reference sequence). Trimming left V 3 bases short and J 4 bases short, with 23 bases between. This CDR3 is 17 amino acids long. CDR3 in amino acids: CSASGPRVGFSPDTQYF. The CDR3 coding sequence is TGCAGTGCTAGTGGCCCAAGAGTGGGGTTCTCCCCAGATACGCAGTATTTT.

This clonotype has a handful of counts. An end of the junction differs from the germline gene, which may be a read error. The chain carries TRBV4-1 and TRBJ2-7; D is undetermined. The CDR3 extends over 14 amino acids. Germline CDR1 is MGHRA and CDR2 is YSYEKL. CDR3 amino acids: CASSPSDNSYEQYF. The CDR3 DNA reads as TGTGCCAGCAGCCCATCCGACAATAGCTACGAGCAGTACTTC.

The V gene is TRBV12-3 or TRBV12-4, the J gene TRBJ2-6; no reliable D call. V dropped 0 bases and J dropped 0 bases, with 6 bases sitting between them. The CDR3 runs to 16 residues. The CDR3 DNA is TGTGCCAGCAGTTTAGCATCCAGCTCTGGGGCCAACGTCCTGACTTTC. It codes for CASSLASSSGANVLTF.

This clonotype turned up a few times. Here the CDR3 DNA reads TGTGCCAGCAGCTTGTGGCGGGAGGACTACAATGAGCAGTTCTTC. Translation: CASSLWREDYNEQFF. The V call is TRBV5-6, the J call TRBJ2-1; 8 bases are a match to TRBD2. Germline V gene lookup returns CDR1 SGHDT and CDR2 YYEEEE. The CDR3 extends over 15 amino acids. V was clipped by 1 base and J by 3 bases; unmatched bases: 3.

There are a few counts of this clonotype. The chain has TRBV7-3 and TRBJ1-1; no firm D call. In germline, CDR1 is SGHTA, CDR2 FQGTGA. The V and J ends lost 1 base and 7 bases respectively, with 10 bases between them. The CDR3 spans 13 residues. Here the CDR3 DNA reads TGTGCCAGCAGCTTAAATTCCGGGGATGAAGCTTTCTTT. Amino acids: CASSLNSGDEAFF.

V and J are TRBV6-4 and TRBJ2-7; no clear D. V was clipped by 0 bases and J by 2 bases, with 2 bases between them. The CDR3 has 12 amino acids. Per the germline V gene, CDR1 is MRHNA and CDR2 is SNTAGT. CDR3 protein: CASSDSAYEQYF. The CDR3 bases are TGTGCCAGCAGTGACTCGGCCTACGAGCAGTACTTC.

This rearrangement joins TRBV19 to TRBJ2-1; 7 bases line up with TRBD2. Germline CDR1 is LNHDA and CDR2 is SQIVND (reference sequence). The CDR3 runs 15 residues. J was trimmed by 5 bases and V by 1 base; bases with no gene match: 5. This chain's CDR3 is CASSIVASGDNEQFF. The DNA for the CDR3 is TGTGCCAGTAGTATAGTGGCTAGCGGTGACAATGAGCAGTTCTTC.

The chain is built from TRBV4-1 and TRBJ2-1; TRBD2 agrees at 8 bases. The CDR3 contains 15 residues. Germline CDR1 is MGHRA and CDR2 is YSYEKL. With V trimmed by 1 base and J by 5 bases, 4 bases remained unmatched. This chain's CDR3 is CASSQVAGINNEQFF. In DNA, the CDR3 is TGCGCCAGCAGCCAAGTAGCGGGAATAAACAATGAGCAGTTCTTC.

V gene TRBV28 combines with J gene TRBJ1-1; D gene unclear. Germline CDR1 is MDHEN and CDR2 is SYDVKM. The CDR3 loop spans 19 amino acids. V lost 3 bases and J 1 base, leaving 24 bases between the germline ends. The CDR3 sequence: CASSFSRIVGVWGNTEAFF. CDR3 DNA: TGTGCCAGCAGTTTTTCAAGGATCGTCGGGGTATGGGGGAACACTGAAGCTTTCTTT.

This clonotype appeared many times. V gene TRBV7-2 combines with J gene TRBJ1-1, with a tentative D call TRBD1 (5 bases). The CDR3 has 15 residues. V was shortened by 2 bases and J by 3 bases, with 13 bases between the two germline ends. CDR1 and CDR2 from the germline V gene are SGHTA and FQGNSA. CDR3 loop: CASSLQEGFDTEAFF. The CDR3, as DNA: TGTGCCAGCAGCTTACAGGAGGGGTTCGACACTGAAGCTTTCTTT.